The 32 T cell receptor beta chains below come from one sample, sequenced in a study of vaccination and CD4 T cells after COVID-19. For these TCRs, the target antigens are not known. The Oncomine TCR Beta short-read assay generated sequence data from the DNA of cultured CD4+ T cells. MiXCR was run by TCRdb on the PCR reads, yielding one entry per CDR3 protein. The sample shows around 18,000 distinct CDR3 sequences, about 50% of them seen only once. Specified treatment: roughly 11-day PBMC culture with coronavirus spike peptide pools or control peptides (ViraFEST assay). This material consisted of CD4+ T cells from blood, cultured in vitro, taken before SARS-CoV-2 vaccination. Every receptor here comes from a human donor who had recovered from COVID-19.

This clonotype has more than one count but fewer than ten. The chain links TRBV6-1 to TRBJ1-5; D is undetermined. The ends were cut back, 5 bases at V and 9 bases at J, with 8 bases in the middle. Germline V gene sequence: CDR1 MNHNS, CDR2 SASEGT. There are 11 residues in the CDR3. The CDR3, as DNA: TGTGCCAGCAGTCGCTCGGGGCCCCAGCATTTT. This translates into CASSRSGPQHF.

The J gene is TRBJ2-7, the V gene TRBV20-1; TRBD2 aligns across 10 bases. Germline values: CDR1 DFQATT, CDR2 SNEGSKA (reference sequence). CDR3 size: 14 residues. With V trimmed by 4 bases and J by 2 bases, 5 bases remained unmatched. CDR3 sequence (DNA): TGCAGTGCTAAGATAGCGGGAGGAGCCTACGAGCAGTACTTC. As protein: CSAKIAGGAYEQYF.

V usage is TRBV20-1 and J usage is TRBJ2-5; D remains ambiguous. Deletions cut 0 bases from V and 6 bases from J, with 14 bases between. This CDR3 has 14 residues. The germline V gene encodes CDR1 DFQATT and CDR2 SNEGSKA (reference sequence). The CDR3 sequence: CSAREDGSVQTQYF. The CDR3 nucleotides read TGCAGTGCTAGAGAGGACGGGTCCGTGCAGACCCAGTACTTC.

This clonotype was seen a few times. The rearrangement uses TRBV6-1 and TRBJ2-5, with TRBD2 identical over 11 bases. The CDR3 is 15 amino acids. Losses at the gene ends were 5 bases for V and 6 bases for J; bases not matched to a gene: 8. Germline lookup yields CDR1 MNHNS and CDR2 SASEGT. The CDR3 loop is CASSTTSGITKTQYF. The CDR3 DNA is TGTGCCAGCAGTACGACTAGCGGGATTACGAAGACCCAGTACTTC.

This clonotype occurred a few times. The chain joins TRBV27 to TRBJ1-1; a possible D gene is TRBD1 (6 bases). Trimming left V 3 bases short and J 3 bases short, with 14 bases between. CDR1 and CDR2 (germline): MNHEY, SMNVEV (reference sequence). The CDR3 has 15 amino acids. DNA of the CDR3: TGTGCCAGCAGTTTTAAGGGGGTTTGGGACACTGAAGCTTTCTTT. This gives the protein CASSFKGVWDTEAFF.

This clonotype was seen only a few times. The chain carries TRBV20-1 and TRBJ1-5; no reliable D call. CDR1 and CDR2 (germline): DFQATT, SNEGSKA (reference sequence). The CDR3 contains 15 residues. Deletions cut 0 bases from V and 0 bases from J, with 9 bases between. DNA of the CDR3: TGCAGTGCTAGAGATATGAGCTATAGCAATCAGCCCCAGCATTTT. This encodes CSARDMSYSNQPQHF.

This clonotype was picked up a small number of times. The rearrangement joins TRBV6-5 to TRBJ1-2; D uncertain. This CDR3 is 13 amino acids long. The germline V gene encodes CDR1 MNHEY and CDR2 SVGAGI. V lost 0 bases and J lost 6, with 8 bases in between. For the CDR3, the DNA is TGTGCCAGCAGTTACTCGAGTCACGATGGCTACACCTTC. This gives the protein CASSYSSHDGYTF.

This clonotype was counted a few times. V gene TRBV7-2 combines with J gene TRBJ1-5; D may be TRBD1 (5 bases). The V gene's germline CDR1 is SGHTA and CDR2 FQGNSA. The V gene lost 4 bases and the J gene lost 4 bases, with 17 bases spanning the gap. The CDR3 has 16 residues. The CDR3, as DNA: TGTGCCAGCAGCTCCACACTAGGGACTAGAAATCAGCCCCAGCATTTT. Protein sequence: CASSSTLGTRNQPQHF.

The V call is TRBV5-1, the J call TRBJ2-7, with no clear D. The germline V gene encodes CDR1 SGHRS and CDR2 YFSETQ. Between the trimmed V and J ends, which lost 0 bases and 1 base, there was a span of 8 bases. This CDR3 spans 14 amino acids. CDR3 bases: TGCGCCAGCAGCTTGGTTGGAGATTCCTACGAGCAGTACTTC. Amino acid sequence: CASSLVGDSYEQYF.

This clonotype has a handful of counts. The genes are TRBV19 and TRBJ1-2; D ambiguous. CDR3 length equals 14 residues. The germline gives CDR1 LNHDA, CDR2 SQIVND (reference sequence). The V end was cut by 4 bases, the J end by 6 bases, with 15 bases between. The CDR3 sequence: CASSTITRENGYTF. In DNA form, the CDR3 reads TGTGCCAGTAGTACCATTACACGGGAGAATGGCTACACCTTC.

This clonotype was counted between two and nine times. V gene TRBV20-1 combines with J gene TRBJ1-1; D gene uncertain. This CDR3 comprises 14 residues. Germline CDR1 DFQATT, CDR2 SNEGSKA (reference sequence). V lost 3 bases and J 6 bases, leaving 17 bases between the germline ends. The CDR3 bases are TGCAGTGCTAGGTTTTCCCCCGGGCGACCTGAAGCTTTCTTT. This sequence encodes CSARFSPGRPEAFF.

The rearrangement uses TRBV5-4 and TRBJ2-7; weak D call: TRBD2 (7 bases). Per germline, CDR1 SGHNT and CDR2 YYREEE (reference sequence). This CDR3 comprises 14 residues. V was pared by 2 bases and J by 3 bases, with 12 bases between. The CDR3 nucleotides are TGTGCCAGCAGCTTTGGGGGAGGGGGCTACGAGCAGTACTTC. It codes for CASSFGGGGYEQYF.

This clonotype was observed a handful of times. This sequence joins TRBV27 and TRBJ1-5; tentatively, D is TRBD1 (5 bases). CDR1 is MNHEY, CDR2 SMNVEV, per germline (reference sequence). The CDR3 is 16 amino acids. Trimming shortened V by 5 bases and J by 3 bases, and 17 bases separated the two germline ends. The CDR3: CASSPRVQVNNQPQHF. As DNA, the CDR3 is TGTGCCAGCAGTCCTCGGGTACAGGTGAACAATCAGCCCCAGCATTTT.

The chain uses TRBV6-2 or TRBV6-3 and TRBJ2-3; no reliable D call. Trimming pared 6 bases from V and 2 bases from J, leaving 12 bases between. CDR1 is MNHEY, CDR2 SVGEGT, per germline. The CDR3 extends over 14 amino acids. The CDR3 nucleotides are TGTGCCAGCAGCCACGGGCAGACCACAGATACGCAGTATTTT. It is translated as CASSHGQTTDTQYF.

The rearrangement links TRBV28 to TRBJ2-7; 7 positions agree with TRBD1. The J segment lost 2 bases and the V segment lost 4 bases, leaving 11 bases of the junction unmatched. Germline V gives CDR1 MDHEN, CDR2 SYDVKM. This CDR3 has 16 amino acids. The CDR3 is CASSSKGAGKPYEQYF. The CDR3 nucleotides are TGTGCCAGCAGTTCCAAGGGGGCAGGGAAACCCTACGAGCAGTACTTC.

This clonotype was observed a handful of times. The V and J genes are TRBV7-6 and TRBJ2-7; TRBD2 matches at 9 bases. V dropped 1 base and J dropped 2; count of bases not matched to a gene: 3. CDR1 is SGHVS and CDR2 is FNYEAQ in the germline V gene. This CDR3 has 15 residues. The CDR3 here is CASSLDGGRAYEQYF. CDR3 bases: TGTGCCAGCAGCTTAGATGGCGGGAGGGCCTACGAGCAGTACTTC.

V usage is TRBV4-3 and J usage is TRBJ2-3, with TRBD2 matching over 9 bases. This CDR3 is 15 amino acids long. V was clipped by 1 base and J by 8 bases; unmatched bases: 7. CDR1 and CDR2 (germline): LGHNA, YSLEER. The CDR3 here is CASSQASSGRGTQYF. In nucleotides, the CDR3 is TGCGCCAGCAGCCAAGCTAGTAGCGGGAGAGGTACGCAGTATTTT.

This clonotype appeared a few times. The chain has TRBV2 and TRBJ2-3, with TRBD1 matching over 8 bases. The CDR3 loop spans 14 amino acids. The V gene's germline CDR1 is SNHLY and CDR2 FYNNEI. CDR3 region: CADRGGQVTDTQYF. CDR3 nucleotides: TGTGCGGATCGTGGGGGACAGGTAACAGATACGCAGTATTTT.

This clonotype was observed a few times. The genes are TRBV6-1 and TRBJ1-2, with unresolved D. CDR3 length equals 14 residues. CDR1 is MNHNS, CDR2 SASEGT, per germline. Trimming removed 1 base at V and 4 bases at J, with 10 bases between. In DNA, the CDR3 is TGTGCCAGCAGTGAAGTGGGAGGAGGCTATGGCTACACCTTC. Translating gives CASSEVGGGYGYTF.

The chain has TRBV20-1 and TRBJ1-6; no clear D. The CDR3 length is 13 residues. Germline values: CDR1 DFQATT, CDR2 SNEGSKA (reference sequence). V gave up 1 base and J gave up 9 bases, with 10 bases separating them. CDR3 region: CSARAGAGSPLHF. The CDR3 nucleotides read TGCAGTGCTAGAGCGGGAGCAGGTTCACCCCTCCACTTT.

The chain joins TRBV10-3 to TRBJ1-3, with 10 bases aligning to TRBD1. Germline CDR1 reads ENHRY; CDR2 reads SYGVKD. Unmatched junction bases numbered 6, after V lost 3 bases and J lost 4 bases. CDR3 size: 16 residues. For the CDR3, the DNA is TGTGCCATCAGTGAAACCGGGACAGGGGACGGAAACACCATATATTTT. It translates to CAISETGTGDGNTIYF.

This rearrangement joins TRBV20-1 to TRBJ2-5; D is unresolved. The CDR3 runs 13 residues. CDR1 DFQATT and CDR2 SNEGSKA come from the germline V gene (reference sequence). Trimming cost V 1 base and J 7 bases, with 13 bases left between them. The CDR3 coding sequence is TGCAGTGCTAGAGTCATAGCCGTTGTGACCCAGTACTTC. It is translated as CSARVIAVVTQYF.

The chain uses TRBV30 and TRBJ1-5, with D perhaps matching TRBD1 (6 bases). V was cut by 2 bases and J by 0 bases, with 8 bases left in between. The CDR3 contains 14 residues. The germline V gene encodes CDR1 GTSNPN and CDR2 SVGIG (reference sequence). The CDR3 bases are TGTGCCTGGAGTAAGGACAGTAGCAATCAGCCCCAGCATTTT. Its protein is CAWSKDSSNQPQHF.

This rearrangement joins TRBV7-2 to TRBJ2-7; the D gene is possibly TRBD2 (5 bases). Germline-derived CDR1 and CDR2 are SGHTA and FQGNSA. The CDR3 covers 15 residues. Trimming took off 1 base at V and 7 bases at J, with 17 bases between the two ends. The CDR3 is CASSLGAQRTGEQYF. CDR3 nucleotides: TGTGCCAGCAGCTTAGGAGCCCAGCGGACGGGGGAGCAGTACTTC.

J is TRBJ1-2 and V is TRBV7-2; 7 nucleotides line up with TRBD1. The germline V gene encodes CDR1 SGHTA and CDR2 FQGNSA. There are 13 residues in the CDR3. V was clipped by 5 bases and J by 5 bases; unmatched bases: 5. Here the CDR3 DNA reads TGTGCCAGCAGCGAAGACAGGGTTTATGGCTACACCTTC. Encoded protein: CASSEDRVYGYTF.

The rearrangement joins TRBV29-1 to TRBJ2-3; D is possibly TRBD2 (5 bases). The CDR3 extends over 15 amino acids. Deletions cut 3 bases from V and 2 bases from J, with 15 bases between. Germline V gene sequence: CDR1 SQVTM, CDR2 ANQGSEA. CDR3 DNA sequence: TGCAGCGTTGACTTTTGGTCGGGGATCACAGATACGCAGTATTTT. It is translated as CSVDFWSGITDTQYF.

This chain uses TRBV9 with TRBJ2-5; a weak D match, TRBD2 (6 bases). The length of the CDR3 is 15 residues. V gave up 3 bases and J gave up 5 bases, with 17 bases separating them. The germline V gene has CDR1 SGDLS and CDR2 YYNGEE. Here the CDR3 DNA reads TGTGCCAGCAGCGCTTTTAGCGGACTGGGGGAGACCCAGTACTTC. Protein sequence: CASSAFSGLGETQYF.

The chain links TRBV6-5 to TRBJ2-5; D might be TRBD1 (6 bases). Germline lookup yields CDR1 MNHEY and CDR2 SVGAGI. The CDR3 extends over 15 amino acids. Trimming cost V 2 bases and J 2 bases, with 12 bases left between them. CDR3 in amino acids: CASSYGGGSQETQYF. In DNA form, the CDR3 reads TGTGCCAGCAGTTACGGTGGGGGCTCACAAGAGACCCAGTACTTC.

This clonotype was recorded a few times. The chain joins TRBV27 to TRBJ1-6; D may be TRBD1 (6 bases). Germline CDR1 and CDR2: MNHEY and SMNVEV (reference sequence). The V end was cut by 4 bases, the J end by 7 bases, with 14 bases between. The CDR3 loop spans 15 amino acids. The CDR3 region has the DNA TGTGCCAGCAGTTCCTGGACAGACAACAATTCACCCCTCCACTTT. It yields the protein CASSSWTDNNSPLHF.

The V gene is TRBV20-1, the J gene TRBJ2-1; D gene uncertain. CDR3 length: 12 residues. The ends were cut back, 4 bases at V and 3 bases at J, with 7 bases in the middle. Germline CDR1 DFQATT, CDR2 SNEGSKA (reference sequence). The DNA of the CDR3 is TGCAGTGCTAATCCTGACTACAATGAGCAGTTCTTC. The encoded protein is CSANPDYNEQFF.

For the CDR3, the DNA is TGCAGCGTCCGACAGGGTCATGAGACCCAGTACTTC. It encodes CSVRQGHETQYF. The rearrangement joins TRBV29-1 to TRBJ2-5; 7 bases align to TRBD1. The CDR3 sequence is 12 residues long. Losses at the gene ends were 6 bases for V and 5 bases for J; bases not matched to a gene: 6. CDR1 SQVTM and CDR2 ANQGSEA come from the germline V gene.

The chain is built from TRBV15 and TRBJ2-6; D is possibly TRBD2 (6 bases). Looked up from germline, CDR1 is LNHNV and CDR2 is YYDKDF (reference sequence). Trimming shortened V by 1 base and J by 0 bases, and 7 bases separated the two germline ends. The CDR3 has 16 residues. The DNA of the CDR3 is TGTGCCACCAGCAGAGGGGGAGGCTCTGGGGCCAACGTCCTGACTTTC. Amino acids: CATSRGGGSGANVLTF. Full variable domain (rest looked up from reference TRBV15 and TRBJ2-6): DAMVIQNPRYQVTQFGKPVTLSCSQTLNHNVMYWYQQKSSQAPKLLFHYYDKDFNNEADTPDNFQSRRPNTSFCFLDIRSPGLGDTAMYLCATSRGGGSGANVLTFGAGSRLTVL.